This T cell receptor (beta chain) was sequenced in a study of shared clonotypes between healthy human individuals. Turning to the study itself: Three CD4 naive, three CD4 memory, two CD8 naive and one CD8 memory plate were used per donor. Findings and limits, study-wide: Lower generation probabilities were found for non-shared clonotypes than for those shared by all four donors.

In regard to this clone: Its antigen is not identified.

Original processing notes: Junction-only sequences produced by ImmunoSEQ had no quality scores, so filtering differed. Assay: immunoSEQ multiplex PCR; the TCRdb copy retains only in-frame clones and omits some. D and trimming were read from the DNA, whereas the V and J calls and clone size are those reported in that table. The sample shows approximately 640,000 clones, about 78% of them seen only once. Per the germline V gene, CDR1 is LNHDA and CDR2 is SQIVND (reference sequence). Trimming cost V 6 bases and J 0 bases, with 12 bases left between them. This CDR3 region has 15 residues. The clonotype was recovered from a woman aged 25-40 years in good health. The sequencing sample was made of memory CD4+ T cells sorted from blood. Documented subset: CD45RA-negative fraction. The chain couples TRBV19 to TRBJ1-3; D is unclear. In DNA form, the CDR3 reads TGTGCCAGTAGCCTGCATGAGACCTCTGGAAACACCATATATTTT. Translation gives CASSLHETSGNTIYF. Full variable domain (rest looked up from reference TRBV19 and TRBJ1-3): DGGITQSPKYLFRKEGQNVTLSCEQNLNHDAMYWYRQDPGQGLRLIYYSQIVNDFQKGDIAEGYSVSREKKESFPLTVTSAQKNPTAFYLCASSLHETSGNTIYFGEGSWLTVV.